Listed here are 27 T cell receptor beta chains from one sample, sequenced in a study of early T cells in non-severe SARS-CoV-2 infection. Each CDR3 protein gets one entry after TCRdb re-called the 5' RACE reads with MiXCR. The sample has about 98,000 distinct CDR3 sequences, roughly an eighth seen once. The sequenced sample was whole blood. The receptors originated from an adult who was a healthcare worker with PCR-confirmed SARS-CoV-2 infection or an uninfected control (not recorded which).

Remarks on this clonotype: One junction end does not reproduce the germline sequence, and a read error may be involved. The V gene is TRBV5-6, the J gene TRBJ2-1; D is perhaps TRBD1 (5 bases). The CDR3 is made up of 17 amino acids. The V gene's germline CDR1 is SGHDT and CDR2 YYEEEE. The CDR3, as DNA: TGTGCCAGCGATTCGGGTAGAGGCCGGCAGGGTGACAATGAGAAGTTCTTC. Protein sequence: CASDSGRGRQGDNEKFF.

This clonotype was found a few times. The chain is built from TRBV3-2 and TRBJ2-2; TRBD1, as called in the table, went unchecked against the DNA. TRBV3-2 is recorded as a pseudogene. The CDR3 is made up of 16 amino acids. The CDR3 sequence is CASSQGAGGPGVELFF. DNA of the CDR3: TGTGCCAGCAGCCAAGGGGCCGGGGGGCCTGGCGTAGAGCTGTTTTTT.

This clonotype was seen ten or more times. This sequence joins TRBV12-3 or TRBV12-4 and TRBJ1-6; D ambiguous. The CDR3 has 15 amino acids. Trimming cost V 1 base and J 7 bases, with 11 bases left between them. CDR3 region: CASSLVDPANSPLHF. As DNA, the CDR3 is TGTGCCAGCAGTTTAGTTGACCCGGCGAATTCACCCCTCCACTTT.

This clonotype was observed a handful of times. The chain has TRBV29-1 and TRBJ2-5; the match to TRBD2 covers 7 bases. V lost 7 bases, J lost 2 bases, and 4 bases stayed unmatched. Germline values: CDR1 SQVTM, CDR2 ANQGSEA. The CDR3 contains 12 residues. CDR3 sequence (DNA): TGCAGCGCCGGGAGGCCGCAAGAGACCCAGTACTTC. Translation: CSAGRPQETQYF. Full variable domain (remainder filled in from reference TRBV29-1 and TRBJ2-5): SAVISQKPSRDICQRGTSLTIQCQVDSQVTMMFWYRQQPGQSLTLIATANQGSEATYESGFVIDKFPISRPNLTFSTLTVSNMSPEDSSIYLCSAGRPQETQYFGPGTRLLVL.

The V call is TRBV7-3, the J call TRBJ1-1; tentatively, D is TRBD1 (5 bases). Germline assignment: CDR1 SGHTA and CDR2 FQGTGA. The V end was cut by 2 bases, the J end by 4 bases, with 8 bases between. This CDR3 contains 13 residues. CDR3 bases: TGTGCCAGCAGCTTATTCCAGGGCACTGAAGCTTTCTTT. This translates into CASSLFQGTEAFF.

The sample holds many counts of this clonotype. The chain carries TRBV18 and TRBJ2-5, with D unclear. The germline V gene has CDR1 KGHSH and CDR2 LQKENI. The CDR3 has 15 residues. V was trimmed by 1 base and J by 5 bases, leaving 14 bases between them. The CDR3 nucleotides read TGTGCCAGCTCACCACTGGGCACCTCGGAGGAGACCCAGTACTTC. Translated, it gives CASSPLGTSEETQYF.

In this sample, this clonotype turned up many times. This chain joins TRBV13 and TRBJ1-1, with D possibly matching TRBD1 (5 bases). Trimming took off 6 bases at V and 1 base at J, with 12 bases between the two ends. The length of the CDR3 is 14 residues. Germline V gene data show CDR1 as PRHDT and CDR2 as FYEKMQ (reference sequence). The CDR3 is CASRSIGGNTEAFF. The CDR3, as DNA: TGTGCCAGCAGGTCCATTGGGGGGAACACTGAAGCTTTCTTT.

This clonotype was counted between two and nine times. The V call is TRBV29-1, the J call TRBJ2-7; no clear D. Germline values: CDR1 SQVTM, CDR2 ANQGSEA. Deletions cut 2 bases from V and 1 base from J, with 6 bases between. The CDR3 is 12 amino acids. CDR3 DNA: TGCAGCGTTGAAACCGGATCCTACGAGCAGTACTTC. Protein sequence: CSVETGSYEQYF.

This rearrangement joins TRBV27 to TRBJ2-1; 9 positions match TRBD1. CDR1 is MNHEY, CDR2 SMNVEV, per germline (reference sequence). There are 17 residues in the CDR3. The V gene end was trimmed by 2 bases and the J gene end by 7 bases; junction bases not matched to a gene: 12. CDR3 bases: TGTGCCAGCAGTTTAACCGGGACAGGGATCCTTTGGAATGAGCAGTTCTTC. Protein: CASSLTGTGILWNEQFF.

This clonotype was counted only a few times. This sequence joins TRBV9 and TRBJ2-7, with D unclear. Per the germline V gene, CDR1 is SGDLS and CDR2 is YYNGEE. The V and J ends lost 1 base and 6 bases respectively, with 8 bases between them. CDR3 size: 12 residues. The CDR3 spells CASSVSDAEQYF. CDR3 coding DNA: TGTGCCAGCAGCGTATCGGACGCCGAGCAGTACTTC.

This clonotype appeared once. The chain links TRBV6-5 to TRBJ2-1; 8 nucleotides line up with TRBD2. Germline CDR1 MNHEY, CDR2 SVGAGI. The V segment lost 10 bases and the J segment 7 bases; nucleotides outside the gene matches: 12. The CDR3 loop spans 14 amino acids. The CDR3 nucleotides are TGTGCCACCTCCCCGGGACTAGATATTAATGAGCAGTTCTTC. Translation gives CATSPGLDINEQFF.

This clonotype was recorded a few times. The rearrangement joins TRBV19 to TRBJ2-1; tentatively, D is TRBD1 (7 bases). Deletions cut 8 bases from V and 10 bases from J, with 24 bases between. CDR3 length equals 15 residues. Germline CDR1 LNHDA, CDR2 SQIVND (reference sequence). Written as DNA, the CDR3 is TGTGCCAGTCACAGGGGATCTAATTTAGCGGAAGAGCAGTTCTTC. Protein sequence: CASHRGSNLAEEQFF.

Many counts were recorded for this clonotype. The CDR3 protein is CASSYSWVAGSREQYF. The DNA for the CDR3 is TGTGCCAGCAGTTACTCTTGGGTAGCGGGTTCGAGGGAGCAGTACTTC. The rearrangement uses TRBV6-5 and TRBJ2-7, with TRBD2 identical over 7 bases. The CDR3 is 16 amino acids. After removal of 0 bases from V and 7 bases from J, the junction contained 12 bases not matched to a gene. The germline gives CDR1 MNHEY, CDR2 SVGAGI.

This clonotype was observed a few times. The gene calls are TRBV30 and TRBJ1-1; D gene uncertain. CDR3 length: 14 amino acids. The germline CDR1 and CDR2 sequences are GTSNPN and SVGIG (reference sequence). V was cut by 0 bases and J by 5 bases, with 13 bases left in between. Here the CDR3 reads CAWSVWVATTEAFF. The CDR3 DNA reads as TGTGCCTGGAGTGTTTGGGTAGCTACTACTGAAGCTTTCTTT.

The V gene is TRBV18, the J gene TRBJ2-1; 9 positions agree with TRBD2. Germline-derived CDR1 and CDR2 are KGHSH and LQKENI. This CDR3 spans 18 amino acids. V lost 3 bases to trimming and J lost 3 bases; unmatched junction nucleotides: 12. The CDR3: CASSPATSGRPLYNEQFF. For the CDR3, the DNA is TGTGCCAGCTCACCGGCGACTAGCGGAAGACCCCTCTACAATGAGCAGTTCTTC.

This clonotype was recorded a few times. This chain links TRBV29-1 with TRBJ1-2, with D unresolved. This CDR3 region has 15 residues. The V gene's germline CDR1 is SQVTM and CDR2 ANQGSEA. Trimming pared 7 bases from V and 3 bases from J, leaving 21 bases between. CDR3: CSAAGQALGDYGYTF. The CDR3 nucleotides are TGCAGCGCCGCGGGCCAAGCCCTCGGCGACTATGGCTACACCTTC.

The chain has TRBV6-5 and TRBJ1-1, with D perhaps TRBD1 (5 bases). V lost 7 bases to trimming and J lost 4 bases, with 10 bases between them. The germline gives CDR1 MNHEY, CDR2 SVGAGI. The CDR3 has 12 amino acids. CDR3 bases: TGTGCCAGCACCTCAGGGATCACTGAAGCTTTCTTT. It encodes CASTSGITEAFF.

The V gene is TRBV7-9, the J gene TRBJ2-7, with 7 bases that match TRBD2. Per germline, CDR1 SEHNR and CDR2 FQNEAQ (reference sequence). V gave up 5 bases and J gave up 5 bases; unmatched junction bases: 3. CDR3 length equals 12 residues. CDR3 in DNA: TGTGCCAGCAGCCCGGGGGGTGACGAGCAGTACTTC. Amino acid sequence: CASSPGGDEQYF.

There are a few counts of this clonotype. V is TRBV5-1 and J is TRBJ2-1; D may match TRBD1 or TRBD2 (6 bases each). Germline loops: CDR1 SGHRS, CDR2 YFSETQ. This CDR3 has 18 amino acids. The V gene lost 0 bases and the J gene lost 4 bases, with 20 bases spanning the gap. The CDR3 here is CASSLGGAEHRAYNEQFF. In DNA, the CDR3 is TGCGCCAGCAGCTTGGGGGGGGCCGAACACCGGGCTTACAATGAGCAGTTCTTC.

V gene TRBV15 combines with J gene TRBJ2-5; D not resolved. The CDR3 is 15 amino acids. Germline CDR1 is LNHNV and CDR2 is YYDKDF (reference sequence). The V end lost 1 base, the J end lost 4 bases, and 13 bases lay between the germline ends. The CDR3, as DNA: TGTGCCACCAGCAGAGTTGCTGGGTCTCCAGAGACCCAGTACTTC. Translating it yields CATSRVAGSPETQYF.

This clonotype was seen at least ten times. The V and J genes are TRBV2 and TRBJ1-5; D perhaps matches TRBD1 (5 bases). This CDR3 is built from 16 residues. V lost 4 bases and J lost 9, with 22 bases in between. CDR1 and CDR2 from the germline V gene are SNHLY and FYNNEI. CDR3 residues: CASSVFGDGALGPQHF. CDR3 sequence (DNA): TGTGCCAGCAGTGTTTTCGGGGACGGGGCCTTGGGGCCCCAGCATTTT.

The V gene is TRBV4-1, the J gene TRBJ2-1; a weak D match, TRBD2 (6 bases). Trimming removed 1 base at V and 4 bases at J, with 8 bases between. This CDR3 comprises 14 residues. Germline V gives CDR1 MGHRA, CDR2 YSYEKL. CDR3 coding DNA: TGCGCCAGCAGCCAAGTTGCGGGGTACAATGAGCAGTTCTTC. As protein: CASSQVAGYNEQFF.

The table lists this clonotype with a few counts. The CDR3 spells CASSLFGAEIYNEQFF. In DNA form, the CDR3 reads TGTGCCAGCAGCTTATTTGGAGCGGAGATCTACAATGAGCAGTTCTTC. The chain carries TRBV11-1 and TRBJ2-1, with a possible D match to TRBD2 (5 bases). Trimming shortened V by 2 bases and J by 3 bases, and 14 bases separated the two germline ends. The CDR3 is 16 residues long. Germline V gene sequence: CDR1 SGHAT, CDR2 FQDESV (reference sequence).

This chain joins TRBV6-5 and TRBJ2-7, with 8 bases matching TRBD2. The CDR3 loop spans 14 amino acids. Per germline, CDR1 MNHEY and CDR2 SVGAGI. After removal of 8 bases from V and 3 bases from J, the junction contained 9 bases not matched to a gene. The CDR3 region has the DNA TGTGCCAGCCGGCGGCTAGCGGGTATCTACGAGCAGTACTTC. Its protein product is CASRRLAGIYEQYF.

This chain uses TRBV6-6 with TRBJ1-1; 11 bases are shared with TRBD1. Per germline, CDR1 MNHNY and CDR2 SVGAGI (reference sequence). V lost 5 bases, J lost 3 bases, and 8 bases stayed unmatched. The CDR3 totals 16 residues. The CDR3 DNA sequence: TGTGCCAGCAGTCACAGAGGACAGGGGGCGTACACTGAAGCTTTCTTT. This gives the protein CASSHRGQGAYTEAFF.

This clonotype showed up many times. The chain recombines TRBV6-2 or TRBV6-3 with TRBJ2-5, with D possibly TRBD2 on 5 matching bases. Germline assignment: CDR1 MNHEY and CDR2 SVGEGT. The CDR3 extends over 13 amino acids. Deletions cut 6 bases from V and 5 bases from J, with 13 bases between. The CDR3 here is CASRTRASETQYF. Here the CDR3 DNA reads TGTGCCAGCAGGACGAGGGCGAGTGAGACCCAGTACTTC.

The chain uses TRBV5-1 and TRBJ2-1; D is undetermined. Germline V gene lookup returns CDR1 SGHRS and CDR2 YFSETQ. V shed 1 base and J shed 0 bases, with 8 bases lying between them. This CDR3 spans 15 amino acids. The CDR3 bases are TGCGCCAGCAGCTTGTCAACGGACTCCTACAATGAGCAGTTCTTC. Amino acids: CASSLSTDSYNEQFF.